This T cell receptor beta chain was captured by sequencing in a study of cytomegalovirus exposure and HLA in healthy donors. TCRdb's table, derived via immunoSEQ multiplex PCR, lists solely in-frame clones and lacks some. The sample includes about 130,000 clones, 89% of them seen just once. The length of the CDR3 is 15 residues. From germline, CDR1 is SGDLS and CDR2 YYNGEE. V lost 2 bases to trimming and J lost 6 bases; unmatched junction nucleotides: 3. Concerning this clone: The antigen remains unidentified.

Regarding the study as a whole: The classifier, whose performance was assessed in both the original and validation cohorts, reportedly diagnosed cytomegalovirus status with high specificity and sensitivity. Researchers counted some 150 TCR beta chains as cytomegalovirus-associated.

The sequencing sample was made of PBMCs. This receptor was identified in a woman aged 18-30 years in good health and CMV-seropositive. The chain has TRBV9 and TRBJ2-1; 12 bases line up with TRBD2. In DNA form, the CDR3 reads TGTGCCAGCAGCGTCGGACTAGCGGGGAGCAATGAGCAGTTCTTC. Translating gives CASSVGLAGSNEQFF.